These 14 T cell receptor beta chains share one sample of origin, sequenced in a study of T-cell memory formation after mild COVID-19. MiXCR, run by TCRdb on the 5' RACE reads, gives a single entry per CDR3 protein. The profile shows about 390,000 distinct CDR3 sequences, around 20% of them singletons. Sequencing was performed on PBMCs or a T cell subset sorted from them (not recorded which). These receptors were obtained from an adult woman who had mild COVID-19 (a few samples of this study predate the infection). Cell type and time point are not known.

The CDR3, as DNA: TGTGCCAGCAGCCAATGGGTGGAGACCCAGTACTTC. It translates to CASSQWVETQYF. This sequence joins TRBV7-9 and TRBJ2-5; no firm D call. Germline CDR1 is SEHNR and CDR2 is FQNEAQ (reference sequence). Trimming shortened V by 5 bases and J by 5 bases, and 9 bases separated the two germline ends. This CDR3 has 12 residues.

This rearrangement joins TRBV12-3 or TRBV12-4 to TRBJ1-2; a weak D match, TRBD1 (6 bases). V was shortened by 11 bases and J by 4 bases, with 11 bases between the two germline ends. This CDR3 comprises 11 residues. The CDR3 here is CALGGSYGYTF. Here the CDR3 DNA reads TGTGCCCTAGGGGGAAGCTATGGCTACACCTTC.

The chain couples TRBV4-1 to TRBJ2-3; 8 bases align to TRBD2. V was pared by 3 bases and J by 0 bases, with 8 bases of the junction left unmatched. The germline V gene has CDR1 MGHRA and CDR2 YSYEKL. CDR3 length: 17 residues. As DNA, the CDR3 is TGCGCCAGCAGCCAGGTTTTGCGGGGGGATAGCACAGATACGCAGTATTTT. Translating it yields CASSQVLRGDSTDTQYF.

This chain links TRBV5-5 with TRBJ1-1; 7 nucleotides match TRBD1. The CDR3 loop spans 14 amino acids. The trim removed 6 bases at V and 0 bases at J, leaving 5 bases unmatched. CDR1 is SGHKS and CDR2 is YYEKEE in the germline V gene (reference sequence). CDR3 amino acids: CASMDGTVNTEAFF. DNA for the CDR3: TGTGCCAGCATGGATGGGACAGTGAACACTGAAGCTTTCTTT.

This CDR3 reads CASSPRHGRVNEQYF. The CDR3 DNA sequence: TGTGCCAGCTCACCACGACATGGGAGAGTAAACGAGCAGTACTTC. V is TRBV18 and J is TRBJ2-7, with D possibly matching TRBD2 (5 bases). Trimming removed 1 base at V and 5 bases at J, with 15 bases between. Per germline, CDR1 KGHSH and CDR2 LQKENI. The CDR3 has 15 residues.

The chain combines TRBV2 with TRBJ2-3, with D possibly TRBD2 on 6 matching bases. Germline V gene lookup returns CDR1 SNHLY and CDR2 FYNNEI. Trimming removed 5 bases at V and 6 bases at J, with 12 bases between. This CDR3 region has 13 residues. In DNA form, the CDR3 reads TGTGCCAGCAGTCGGGACTCCGCCGATACGCAGTATTTT. It codes for CASSRDSADTQYF.

The J gene is TRBJ1-2, the V gene TRBV7-2; D not certain. Trimming removed 0 bases from V and 6 bases from J, with 5 bases in between. This CDR3 contains 12 residues. CDR1 and CDR2 (germline): SGHTA, FQGNSA. The CDR3: CASSLALDGYTF. As DNA, the CDR3 is TGTGCCAGCAGCTTAGCGTTGGATGGCTACACCTTC.

This sequence joins TRBV24-1 and TRBJ1-1; the D is unclear. Germline CDR1 and CDR2: KGHDR and SFDVKD. Trimming shortened V by 1 base and J by 3 bases, and 5 bases separated the two germline ends. The CDR3 sequence is 13 residues long. CDR3 sequence: CATSDLRYTEAFF. Here the CDR3 DNA reads TGTGCCACCAGTGATTTACGATACACTGAAGCTTTCTTT.

V gene TRBV7-6 combines with J gene TRBJ2-1; 11 bases line up with TRBD2. Germline lookup yields CDR1 SGHVS and CDR2 FNYEAQ. The CDR3 consists of 16 residues. Trimming at V came to 5 bases and at J to 10 bases, leaving 13 bases not matched to a gene. This CDR3 is CASSPIAGGPSQEQFF. In DNA form, the CDR3 reads TGTGCCAGCAGCCCGATAGCGGGGGGGCCCTCGCAGGAGCAGTTCTTC.

This chain uses TRBV6-5 with TRBJ2-7, with TRBD2 matching over 9 bases. Germline lookup yields CDR1 MNHEY and CDR2 SVGAGI. Trimming removed 5 bases from V and 5 bases from J; junction bases left unmatched: 10. The CDR3 has 15 residues. This CDR3 is CASSPSSGSYHEQYF. CDR3 sequence (DNA): TGTGCCAGCAGTCCCAGTAGCGGGAGTTACCACGAGCAGTACTTC.

This clonotype was seen only a few times. This chain joins TRBV4-1 and TRBJ2-7; 10 bases agree with TRBD2. Germline CDR1 and CDR2: MGHRA and YSYEKL. The CDR3 runs to 15 residues. The junction had 3 bases not matched to a gene; V was cut back by 2 bases and J by 2 bases. CDR3 protein: CASSQSGLATYEQYF. The CDR3 DNA sequence: TGCGCCAGCAGCCAATCGGGACTAGCGACCTACGAGCAGTACTTC.

This clonotype was seen a handful of times. This sequence joins TRBV21-1 and TRBJ2-4; no check of the table's D call, TRBD1, against the DNA was made. TRBV21-1 is described as a pseudogene. This CDR3 is built from 13 residues. The CDR3 reads CASARGRGNIQYF. CDR3 sequence (DNA): TGTGCCAGCGCCCGGGGTCGGGGAAACATTCAGTACTTC.

This chain uses TRBV7-3 with TRBJ2-2; 10 bases match TRBD1. CDR3 length: 15 residues. Germline V gene data show CDR1 as SGHTA and CDR2 as FQGTGA. Losses at the gene ends were 5 bases for V and 7 bases for J; bases not matched to a gene: 7. CDR3 residues: CASSPTGGGNGELFF. CDR3 bases: TGTGCCAGCAGCCCGACAGGGGGCGGGAACGGGGAGCTGTTTTTT.

This chain links TRBV11-3 with TRBJ2-4, with no clear D. Germline lookup yields CDR1 SGHNT and CDR2 YENEEA. The V gene lost 2 bases and the J gene lost 0 bases, with 14 bases spanning the gap. CDR3 length: 17 amino acids. The CDR3 loop reads CASSLTKPRLAKNIQYF. The CDR3 coding sequence is TGTGCCAGCAGCTTAACCAAGCCTCGCCTAGCCAAAAACATTCAGTACTTC. The complete variable domain, with remaining parts taken from reference TRBV11-3 and TRBJ2-4, reads EAGVVQSPRYKIIEKKQPVAFWCNPISGHNTLYWYLQNLGQGPELLIRYENEEAVDDSQLPKDRFSAERLKGVDSTLKIQPAELGDSAVYLCASSLTKPRLAKNIQYFGAGTRLSVL.